Presented here are 23 T cell receptor beta chains from one specimen sequenced in a study of T cells in localized non-small cell lung cancer. This table comes from immunoSEQ multiplex PCR, and its TCRdb copy is limited to in-frame clones, with some not included. The table records tens of thousands of clones, about 80% of them present only once. Sequencing was performed on peripheral blood, taken before any cancer treatment. The origin of the receptors is a female donor at least 60 years old with stage II squamous cell lung carcinoma.

The chain joins TRBV19 to TRBJ1-2, with D possibly matching TRBD1 (5 bases). V was pared by 6 bases and J by 9 bases, with 14 bases between. Germline values: CDR1 LNHDA, CDR2 SQIVND (reference sequence). The CDR3 totals 12 residues. CDR3 loop: CASRHGDDSYTF. CDR3 sequence (DNA): TGTGCCAGTAGGCACGGGGACGACAGCTACACCTTC.

This clone was recorded once. The CDR3 region has the DNA TGTGCCAGCAGCTTAGTGATGGGGGACAAGCAGTTCTTC. This sequence encodes CASSLVMGDKQFF. This chain uses TRBV7-6 with TRBJ2-1; the D gene is possibly TRBD1 (6 bases). Germline CDR1 and CDR2: SGHVS and FNYEAQ. The CDR3 sequence is 13 residues long. Trimming cost V 1 base and J 11 bases, with 12 bases left between them.

V usage is TRBV5-1 and J usage is TRBJ1-1; possible D gene TRBD1, 6 bases. Per the germline V gene, CDR1 is SGHRS and CDR2 is YFSETQ. The length of the CDR3 is 14 residues. The V gene lost 0 bases and the J gene lost 4 bases, with 10 bases spanning the gap. The CDR3 DNA sequence: TGCGCCAGCAGCTTGGTTGGGGGGCTCACTGAAGCTTTCTTT. This gives the protein CASSLVGGLTEAFF. The variable domain in full, completed from reference TRBV5-1 and TRBJ1-1, reads KAGVTQTPRYLIKTRGQQVTLSCSPISGHRSVSWYQQTPGQGLQFLFEYFSETQRNKGNFPGRFSGRQFSNSRSEMNVSTLELGDSALYLCASSLVGGLTEAFFGQGTRLTVV.

V is TRBV6-6 and J is TRBJ2-4; D might be TRBD1 (6 bases). V lost 6 bases, J lost 5 bases, and 17 bases lay in between. The CDR3 extends over 15 amino acids. Germline values: CDR1 MNHNY, CDR2 SVGAGI (reference sequence). CDR3 in amino acids: CASSRDTLGENIQYF. The CDR3 DNA follows: TGTGCCAGCAGCCGGGACACCTTGGGGGAAAACATTCAGTACTTC.

V is TRBV11-2 and J is TRBJ1-6; no reliable D call. The germline V gene encodes CDR1 SGHAT and CDR2 FQNNGV. This CDR3 is 13 amino acids long. V gave up 4 bases and J gave up 10 bases, with 11 bases separating them. The CDR3 sequence: CASSYTQGSPLHF. Written as DNA, the CDR3 is TGTGCCAGCAGCTACACACAAGGGTCACCCCTCCACTTT.

This clone has just a few counts. Other DNA sequences in the same sample also yield this CDR3. V and J are TRBV9 and TRBJ1-4; D perhaps matches TRBD1 (5 bases). V lost 0 bases to trimming and J lost 7 bases, with 13 bases between them. Per the germline V gene, CDR1 is SGDLS and CDR2 is YYNGEE. The CDR3 loop spans 15 amino acids. The CDR3 nucleotides read TGTGCCAGCAGCGTAGTAGGGGCGCGGGGTGAAAAACTGTTTTTT. Translation gives CASSVVGARGEKLFF.

V is TRBV5-4 and J is TRBJ1-4; D unresolved. CDR3 length equals 16 residues. The germline V gene has CDR1 SGHNT and CDR2 YYREEE (reference sequence). Trimming took off 6 bases at V and 8 bases at J, with 23 bases between the two ends. For the CDR3, the DNA is TGTGCCAGCAAATTCGGGTCCGGGAGCGCCGAAGAAAAACTGTTTTTT. It codes for CASKFGSGSAEEKLFF.

J is TRBJ2-1 and V is TRBV13; unclear D gene. CDR1 PRHDT and CDR2 FYEKMQ come from the germline V gene (reference sequence). The CDR3 extends over 11 amino acids. Trimming removed 2 bases at V and 5 bases at J, with 1 base between. Here the CDR3 DNA reads TGTGCCAGCAGCTTAAACAATGAGCAGTTCTTC. Protein: CASSLNNEQFF.

The gene calls are TRBV5-6 and TRBJ1-2, with D perhaps matching TRBD1 (6 bases). V was pared by 1 base and J by 4 bases, with 14 bases between. Germline V CDR1 and CDR2: SGHDT, YYEEEE. The CDR3 is made up of 15 amino acids. CDR3 coding DNA: TGTGCCAGCAGCTTGACAGGGTCGGCGGCCTATGGCTACACCTTC. Amino acids: CASSLTGSAAYGYTF.

The chain recombines TRBV9 with TRBJ1-2; D not resolved. CDR1 and CDR2 from the germline V gene are SGDLS and YYNGEE. The V end lost 0 bases, the J end lost 7 bases, and 13 bases lay between the germline ends. The CDR3 contains 14 residues. CDR3 loop: CASSVVRPGGGYTF. The CDR3 DNA follows: TGTGCCAGCAGCGTAGTAAGACCGGGCGGTGGCTACACCTTC.

Concerning this clone: One end of the junction varies from germline; a read error may be responsible. The chain carries TRBV7-7 and TRBJ2-3; a weak D match, TRBD2 (5 bases). The CDR3 is 14 amino acids. Per the germline V gene, CDR1 is SSHAT and CDR2 is FNYEAQ (reference sequence). The CDR3 is CASSLRTSADTQYF. The CDR3 bases are TGTGCTAGCAGCTTACGGACTTCAGCAGATACGCAGTATTTT. Full variable domain (outside the CDR3, taken from reference TRBV7-7 and TRBJ2-3): GAGVSQSPRYKVTKRGQDVTLRCDPISSHATLYWYQQALGQGPEFLTYFNYEAQPDKSGLPSDRFSAERPEGSISTLTIQRTEQRDSAMYRCASSLRTSADTQYFGPGTRLTVL.

This chain uses TRBV10-3 with TRBJ1-4; no clear D. The CDR3 has 15 amino acids. Trimming shortened V by 10 bases and J by 8 bases, and 23 bases separated the two germline ends. CDR1 is ENHRY, CDR2 SYGVKD, per germline. The CDR3, as DNA: TGTGCCACCGATAGCGGCCAAGACTCGGGGGAAAAACTGTTTTTT. Amino acids: CATDSGQDSGEKLFF.

This clone was seen once. V usage is TRBV30 and J usage is TRBJ1-5, with 7 bases that match TRBD1. Germline V gene data show CDR1 as GTSNPN and CDR2 as SVGIG (reference sequence). The CDR3 contains 14 residues. V lost 5 bases to trimming and J lost 2 bases; unmatched junction nucleotides: 6. The CDR3 nucleotides are TGTGCCTGGTCAAGACAGGGTGGCAATCAGCCCCAGCATTTT. It yields the protein CAWSRQGGNQPQHF.

This chain joins TRBV7-2 and TRBJ1-5; D perhaps matches TRBD1 (6 bases). CDR1 and CDR2 from the germline V gene are SGHTA and FQGNSA. Trimming removed 5 bases at V and 2 bases at J, with 13 bases between. The CDR3 extends over 15 amino acids. The CDR3 region is CASSPAGAGNQPQHF. The CDR3 bases are TGTGCCAGCAGCCCGGCGGGGGCCGGCAATCAGCCCCAGCATTTT.

The chain couples TRBV5-8 to TRBJ2-1, with TRBD2 matching 9 bases. J was trimmed by 8 bases and V by 5 bases; bases with no gene match: 8. Per germline, CDR1 SGHTS and CDR2 YDEGEE. This CDR3 has 14 residues. The CDR3 coding sequence is TGTGCCAGCAGGCGCACCCGGACTAGCGATGAGCAGTTCTTC. Its translation: CASRRTRTSDEQFF. The full variable domain, with the rest looked up from reference TRBV5-8 and TRBJ2-1, is EAGVTQSPTHLIKTRGQQATLRCSPISGHTSVYWYQQALGLGLQFLLWYDEGEERNRGNFPPRFSGRQFPNYSSELNVNALELEDSALYLCASRRTRTSDEQFFGPGTRLTVL.

The genes are TRBV19 and TRBJ1-1; D is unclear. Germline assignment: CDR1 LNHDA and CDR2 SQIVND (reference sequence). The CDR3 sequence is 12 residues long. Trimming took 5 bases from V and 5 from J, leaving 9 bases between them. The CDR3 loop is CASSYGGTEAFF. CDR3 nucleotides: TGTGCCAGTAGTTATGGTGGGACTGAAGCTTTCTTT.

V and J are TRBV7-2 and TRBJ2-1; D may be TRBD1 (5 bases). The length of the CDR3 is 14 residues. Between the trimmed V and J ends, which lost 5 bases and 7 bases, there was a span of 15 bases. Germline values: CDR1 SGHTA, CDR2 FQGNSA. The CDR3 loop reads CASSPLGAGNEQFF. The CDR3, as DNA: TGTGCCAGCAGCCCCCTTGGGGCTGGGAATGAGCAGTTCTTC.

The chain carries TRBV6-6 and TRBJ2-7; tentatively, D is TRBD2 (7 bases). With 0 bases removed from V and 4 bases from J, the gap between germline ends came to 13 bases. This CDR3 has 15 residues. Germline-derived CDR1 and CDR2 are MNHNY and SVGAGI (reference sequence). CDR3 coding DNA: TGTGCCAGCAGTTACTCGGGGGGGGCAGTATACGAGCAGTACTTC. Translation: CASSYSGGAVYEQYF.

The chain uses TRBV5-1 and TRBJ1-2; D gene ambiguous. V lost 0 bases and J 4 bases, leaving 13 bases between the germline ends. CDR1 is SGHRS, CDR2 YFSETQ, per germline. The CDR3 is 15 amino acids. The CDR3 sequence is CASSLGPPGLYGYTF. The CDR3 DNA sequence: TGCGCCAGCAGCTTGGGGCCCCCCGGGCTCTATGGCTACACCTTC.

The chain has TRBV9 and TRBJ2-1; D uncertain. The CDR3 length is 11 residues. Germline V gene data show CDR1 as SGDLS and CDR2 as YYNGEE. V gave up 4 bases and J gave up 4 bases, with 3 bases separating them. The CDR3 nucleotides read TGTGCCAGCAGCTTATACAATGAGCAGTTCTTC. Residues: CASSLYNEQFF.

The V and J genes are TRBV4-3 and TRBJ1-5; D unclear. The V and J ends lost 3 bases and 5 bases respectively, with 11 bases between them. Germline V gene lookup returns CDR1 LGHNA and CDR2 YSLEER. The CDR3 has 14 residues. As DNA, the CDR3 is TGCGCCAGCAGCCAGGGAGATCGCTATCAGCCCCAGCATTTT. The encoded protein is CASSQGDRYQPQHF.

The CDR3 loop is CATSRDPGGNEQFF. The DNA of the CDR3 is TGTGCCACCAGCAGAGATCCGGGGGGGAATGAGCAGTTCTTC. The chain couples TRBV15 to TRBJ2-1; 8 nucleotides line up with TRBD2. The V segment lost 0 bases and the J segment 7 bases; nucleotides outside the gene matches: 2. The CDR3 is 14 residues long. Germline lookup yields CDR1 LNHNV and CDR2 YYDKDF (reference sequence). Using reference TRBV15 and TRBJ2-1 for the parts outside the CDR3, the full variable domain is DAMVIQNPRYQVTQFGKPVTLSCSQTLNHNVMYWYQQKSSQAPKLLFHYYDKDFNNEADTPDNFQSRRPNTSFCFLDIRSPGLGDTAMYLCATSRDPGGNEQFFGPGTRLTVL.

The CDR3 bases are TGTGCCAGCCTGTCTAGCGGGGGGGCCCGCAATGAGCAGTTCTTC. Its protein is CASLSSGGARNEQFF. The V gene is TRBV27, the J gene TRBJ2-1, with TRBD2 matching 12 bases. This CDR3 has 15 amino acids. The germline gives CDR1 MNHEY, CDR2 SMNVEV (reference sequence). Trimming removed 8 bases from V and 6 bases from J; junction bases left unmatched: 8.